Described below is a single T cell receptor beta chain sequence and its context. Trimming cost V 4 bases and J 1 base; bases outside gene matches: 4. This CDR3 is 16 amino acids long. The germline gives CDR1 MNHEY, CDR2 SVGEGT. This entry belongs to a study of blood T cell repertoires in COVID-19. Method: immunoSEQ multiplex PCR; TCRdb's copy keeps in-frame clones and lacks some. This sample carries 35,000 to 45,000 clones, roughly 88% of them seen once, and the ten largest clones take over 3.5%. The gene calls are TRBV6-2 or TRBV6-3 and TRBJ2-5; TRBD2 aligns across 12 bases. The receptor was derived from a human donor in a cohort sampled during active COVID-19. The sample was peripheral blood. The CDR3 DNA sequence: TGTGCCAGCAGTTTCCGACTAGCGGGGGTCCAAGAGACCCAGTACTTC. This encodes CASSFRLAGVQETQYF.